Presented here are 23 T cell receptor beta chains from one specimen sequenced in a study of T cell repertoires in cytomegalovirus infection. TCRdb re-called the reads through MiXCR, storing one row per CDR3 protein. Among 120,000 to 150,000 distinct CDR3 sequences, about 6% were seen once, and the ten largest hold 18%. The sequencing sample was made of PBMCs. The receptors were sampled from a human donor in good health (CMV status not recorded). Some clones in this sample may be carry-over from other donors' samples.

In this sample, this clonotype turned up many times. This chain links TRBV7-2 with TRBJ1-3; 8 bases line up with TRBD1. The length of the CDR3 is 14 residues. V lost 4 bases to trimming and J lost 6 bases; unmatched junction nucleotides: 5. Germline V CDR1 and CDR2: SGHTA, FQGNSA. The CDR3 DNA sequence: TGTGCCAGCAGCTCGGACAGGGCTGTAAACACCATATATTTT. Amino acid sequence: CASSSDRAVNTIYF.

This clonotype was found once. The chain uses TRBV20-1 and TRBJ2-5; no reliable D call. The CDR3 is made up of 12 amino acids. Trimming pared 0 bases from V and 5 bases from J, leaving 7 bases between. In germline, CDR1 is DFQATT, CDR2 SNEGSKA (reference sequence). CDR3 nucleotide sequence: TGCAGTGCTAGAGATAGGATGGAGACCCAGTACTTC. Translated, it gives CSARDRMETQYF.

This clonotype was seen ten or more times. The gene calls are TRBV11-2 and TRBJ2-5; 8 nucleotides match TRBD2. Germline lookup yields CDR1 SGHAT and CDR2 FQNNGV. V shed 7 bases and J 2 bases; nucleotides not matched to a gene: 9. CDR3 size: 15 residues. This CDR3 is CASNSGTRVQETQYF. CDR3 nucleotide sequence: TGTGCCAGCAACTCCGGGACTAGGGTACAAGAGACCCAGTACTTC.

The V call is TRBV6-2 or TRBV6-3, the J call TRBJ2-7; TRBD2 matches 9 bases. Germline assignment: CDR1 MNHEY and CDR2 SVGEGT. The CDR3 covers 15 residues. V was clipped by 6 bases and J by 6 bases; unmatched bases: 12. The CDR3 here is CASSYSGGAPGEQYF. In DNA form, the CDR3 reads TGTGCCAGCAGCTATAGCGGGGGAGCCCCCGGCGAGCAGTACTTC.

This clonotype was seen ten or more times. The J gene is TRBJ2-3, the V gene TRBV7-2; weak D call: TRBD1 (6 bases). The CDR3 contains 15 residues. Germline V gene data show CDR1 as SGHTA and CDR2 as FQGNSA. The V and J ends lost 1 base and 3 bases respectively, with 11 bases between them. CDR3 sequence reads: CASSLENRETDTQYF. DNA for the CDR3: TGTGCCAGCAGCTTAGAAAACAGGGAAACAGATACGCAGTATTTT.

This clonotype occurred once. This could be a read error, since a much larger clone is one nucleotide away. This CDR3 is missing its conserved last phenylalanine or tryptophan, likely due to a read error. J is TRBJ2-5 and V is TRBV6-1, with D perhaps matching TRBD1 or TRBD2 (5 bases each). This CDR3 has 15 residues. V was shortened by 6 bases and J by 5 bases, with 19 bases between the two germline ends. Germline CDR1 is MNHNS and CDR2 is SASEGT. CDR3 bases: TGTGCCAGCAGCCTGCCCGGGGACCAGCTTGAGACCCAGTACTCC. This sequence encodes CASSLPGDQLETQYS.

At least ten counts were recorded for this clonotype. The chain employs TRBV7-8 and TRBJ2-3; D might be TRBD2 (5 bases). CDR1 is SGHVS, CDR2 FQNEAQ, per germline. The CDR3 spans 14 residues. The V gene lost 3 bases and the J gene lost 2 bases, with 9 bases spanning the gap. The DNA for the CDR3 is TGTGCCAGCAGCTTGGACTCCCACACAGATACGCAGTATTTT. This sequence encodes CASSLDSHTDTQYF.

Worth noting for this clonotype: A much bigger clone sits one base away, suggesting this may be a read error. J is TRBJ1-2 and V is TRBV25-1; no clear D. CDR3 length equals 18 residues. Germline V lookup: CDR1 MGHDK, CDR2 SYGVNS. Trimming took off 3 bases at V and 1 base at J, with 21 bases between the two ends. The CDR3 region is CASSDPTLNRHHNYGYTF. The DNA for the CDR3 is TGTGCCAGCAGTGACCCAACTCTAAACAGACACCATAACTATGGCTACACCTTC.

This clonotype came up a few times. V is TRBV11-2 and J is TRBJ1-5, with D tentatively TRBD1 (5 bases). The CDR3 is made up of 13 amino acids. Germline V gene sequence: CDR1 SGHAT, CDR2 FQNNGV. V was cut by 3 bases and J by 8 bases, with 11 bases left in between. CDR3 nucleotides: TGTGCCAGCAGCTTCCCAGGGATGAAGCCCCAGCATTTT. Amino acid sequence: CASSFPGMKPQHF.

In this sample, this clonotype turned up many times. The J gene is TRBJ1-5, the V gene TRBV4-1; unclear D gene. CDR3 length equals 16 residues. The germline V and J ends were trimmed by 0 bases and 9 bases, with 18 bases remaining between them. Germline CDR1 MGHRA, CDR2 YSYEKL. CDR3 region: CASSQDTPDPRTPQHF. In DNA form, the CDR3 reads TGCGCCAGCAGCCAAGATACCCCGGACCCCCGGACGCCCCAGCATTTT.

This clonotype was seen many times. The chain's CDR3 is CSVLTGEDSPLHF. CDR3 coding DNA: TGCAGCGTCTTGACAGGGGAAGATTCACCCCTCCACTTT. The chain recombines TRBV29-1 with TRBJ1-6; 8 nucleotides agree with TRBD1. Unmatched junction bases numbered 6, after V lost 6 bases and J lost 8 bases. Per germline, CDR1 SQVTM and CDR2 ANQGSEA. CDR3 size: 13 residues.

This clonotype was counted many times. The genes are TRBV15 and TRBJ2-3, with 9 bases identical to TRBD1. Germline V CDR1 and CDR2: LNHNV, YYDKDF (reference sequence). With 3 bases clipped from V and 0 bases from J, the junction kept 4 bases outside the gene matches. The CDR3 is 16 amino acids. The CDR3 protein is CATSSWTGESTDTQYF. In DNA form, the CDR3 reads TGTGCCACCAGCAGTTGGACAGGGGAAAGCACAGATACGCAGTATTTT.

V gene TRBV28 combines with J gene TRBJ1-3, with D hard to call. Germline-derived CDR1 and CDR2 are MDHEN and SYDVKM. The V and J ends lost 1 base and 1 base respectively, with 8 bases between them. The CDR3 runs to 15 residues. This CDR3 is CASSLFWGSGNTIYF. The CDR3 DNA follows: TGTGCCAGCAGTTTATTTTGGGGTTCTGGAAACACCATATATTTT.

This clonotype was counted many times. This chain connects TRBV7-6 to TRBJ1-1; tentative D call: TRBD1 (5 bases). The V gene lost 5 bases and the J gene lost 2 bases, with 9 bases spanning the gap. Germline V gene lookup returns CDR1 SGHVS and CDR2 FNYEAQ. There are 13 residues in the CDR3. The CDR3 loop reads CASSTGTNTEAFF. CDR3 coding DNA: TGTGCCAGCAGCACCGGGACCAACACTGAAGCTTTCTTT.

This clonotype was detected many times. This rearrangement joins TRBV29-1 to TRBJ2-5; D unresolved. The CDR3 contains 14 residues. The V gene's germline CDR1 is SQVTM and CDR2 ANQGSEA. The V end was cut by 8 bases, the J end by 4 bases, with 20 bases between. CDR3: CSSVDPRQTETQYF. CDR3 DNA: TGCAGCTCCGTAGATCCGCGACAAACAGAGACCCAGTACTTC. The whole variable domain, remainder taken from reference TRBV29-1 and TRBJ2-5, is SAVISQKPSRDICQRGTSLTIQCQVDSQVTMMFWYRQQPGQSLTLIATANQGSEATYESGFVIDKFPISRPNLTFSTLTVSNMSPEDSSIYLCSSVDPRQTETQYFGPGTRLLVL.

This clonotype was counted many times. The rearrangement links TRBV4-3 to TRBJ1-2; TRBD1 matches at 8 bases. Germline values: CDR1 LGHNA, CDR2 YSLEER. Trimming at V came to 4 bases and at J to 7 bases, leaving 11 bases not matched to a gene. The CDR3 has 15 residues. CDR3 nucleotide sequence: TGCGCCAGCAGCCCTCGGACAGGGCAATTGGGTGGCTACACCTTC. Protein sequence: CASSPRTGQLGGYTF.

This clonotype was counted ten times or more. The genes are TRBV25-1 and TRBJ2-1; D is ambiguous. The CDR3 has 14 residues. CDR1 and CDR2 (germline): MGHDK, SYGVNS. Trimming removed 1 base at V and 5 bases at J, with 9 bases between. Here the CDR3 DNA reads TGTGCCAGCAGTGAATTCGGCCTAAACAATGAGCAGTTCTTC. This sequence encodes CASSEFGLNNEQFF.

This clonotype was picked up many times. This chain connects TRBV6-1 to TRBJ1-2; no reliable D call. The CDR3 runs 15 residues. Germline V gene data show CDR1 as MNHNS and CDR2 as SASEGT. V was pared by 4 bases and J by 4 bases, with 16 bases between. As DNA, the CDR3 is TGTGCCAGCAGTGTTGGGCAGGCAAAATCCTATGGCTACACCTTC. It yields the protein CASSVGQAKSYGYTF.

At least ten counts were recorded for this clonotype. The chain is built from TRBV12-3 or TRBV12-4 and TRBJ2-7, with TRBD2 matching 14 bases. This CDR3 contains 17 residues. J lost 0 bases, V lost 2 bases, and 3 bases had no gene match. The CDR3 DNA sequence: TGTGCCAGCAGTTTAAGGGGACTAGCGGGGGCCTCCTACGAGCAGTACTTC. Translating it yields CASSLRGLAGASYEQYF.

The table lists this clonotype with many counts. The V and J genes are TRBV7-2 and TRBJ2-5; 10 bases map to TRBD2. The CDR3 runs 15 residues. Germline assignment: CDR1 SGHTA and CDR2 FQGNSA. V was clipped by 4 bases and J by 4 bases; unmatched bases: 6. This CDR3 is CASSSEAGGPETQYF. CDR3 sequence (DNA): TGTGCCAGCAGCTCGGAAGCGGGGGGGCCAGAGACCCAGTACTTC.

This clonotype has ten or more counts. Here the CDR3 reads CASSLGATGRDTQYF. The CDR3, as DNA: TGTGCCAGCAGCTTAGGGGCTACAGGGAGAGATACGCAGTATTTT. V is TRBV7-8 and J is TRBJ2-3; D perhaps matches TRBD1 (6 bases). The CDR3 length is 15 residues. Looked up from germline, CDR1 is SGHVS and CDR2 is FQNEAQ. V dropped 1 base and J dropped 5 bases, with 13 bases sitting between them. The full variable domain, in which reference TRBV7-8 and TRBJ2-3 provide the parts outside the CDR3, is GAGVSQSPRYKVAKRGQDVALRCDPISGHVSLFWYQQALGQGPEFLTYFQNEAQLDKSGLPSDRFFAERPEGSVSTLKIQRTQQEDSAVYLCASSLGATGRDTQYFGPGTRLTVL.

This clonotype was seen at least ten times. The chain couples TRBV12-3 or TRBV12-4 to TRBJ1-1; D unclear. Between the trimmed V and J ends, which lost 3 bases and 4 bases, there was a span of 12 bases. The length of the CDR3 is 14 residues. DNA of the CDR3: TGTGCCAGCAGTTTCAGGTTAGAGGGCACTGAAGCTTTCTTT. Translated: CASSFRLEGTEAFF.

At least ten counts were recorded for this clonotype. The chain couples TRBV4-3 to TRBJ2-2, with 8 bases lining up with TRBD1. The trim removed 4 bases at V and 4 bases at J, leaving 5 bases unmatched. The CDR3 contains 15 residues. Germline V gene sequence: CDR1 LGHNA, CDR2 YSLEER. CDR3 sequence (DNA): TGCGCCAGCAGCCCCCGACAGGGGCCCACCGGGGAGCTGTTTTTT. Its protein product is CASSPRQGPTGELFF.